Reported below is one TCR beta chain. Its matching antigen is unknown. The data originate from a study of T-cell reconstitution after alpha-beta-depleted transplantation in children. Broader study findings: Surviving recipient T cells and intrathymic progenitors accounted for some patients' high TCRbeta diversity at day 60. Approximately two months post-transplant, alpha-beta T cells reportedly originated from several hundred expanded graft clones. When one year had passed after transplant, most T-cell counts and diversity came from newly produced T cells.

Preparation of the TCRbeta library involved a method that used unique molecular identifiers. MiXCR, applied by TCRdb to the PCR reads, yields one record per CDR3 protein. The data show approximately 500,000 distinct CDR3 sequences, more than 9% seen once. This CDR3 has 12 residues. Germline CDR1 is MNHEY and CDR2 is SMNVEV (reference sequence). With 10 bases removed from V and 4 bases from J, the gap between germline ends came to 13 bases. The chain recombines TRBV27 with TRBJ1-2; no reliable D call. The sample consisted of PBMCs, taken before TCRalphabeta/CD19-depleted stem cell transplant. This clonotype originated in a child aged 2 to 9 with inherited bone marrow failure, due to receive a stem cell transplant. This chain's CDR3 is CATAPPTYGYTF. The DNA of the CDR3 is TGTGCCACCGCGCCCCCAACCTATGGCTACACCTTC.